This TCR beta chain was obtained from a study of blood T cell repertoires in COVID-19. Study overall: The United States, Italy and Spain were the sources of the acute and convalescent COVID-19 samples.

A word on this clone: The junction shows a germline mismatch at one end, possibly a read error.

Produced via immunoSEQ multiplex PCR; TCRdb's table is partial and in-frame only. The repertoire holds 35,000 to 45,000 clones, with nearly 90% as singletons. The CDR3 is 15 residues long. Looked up from germline, CDR1 is SSHAT and CDR2 is FNYEAQ (reference sequence). The TCR comes from a human donor in a cohort sampled during active COVID-19. Sample: peripheral blood. The chain employs TRBV7-7 and TRBJ2-1; 9 bases align to TRBD2. The CDR3 DNA follows: TGTGCTAGCAGCTTATCGCTAGCGGGGAACAATGAGCAGTTCTTC. It translates to CASSLSLAGNNEQFF.